A single count supports the clone carrying this TCR beta chain. The antigen is unknown. This CDR3 region has 10 residues. Germline lookup yields CDR1 DFQATT and CDR2 SNEGSKA (reference sequence). Deletions cut 3 bases from V and 3 bases from J, with 3 bases between. This table comes from immunoSEQ multiplex PCR, and its TCRdb copy is limited to in-frame clones, with some not included. The sample holds 130,000 to 150,000 clones, around nine tenths seen once. The data belong to a study of graft-versus-host responses after intestinal transplantation. The overall study: Each of the recipients got a multivisceral, liver-intestinal, or isolated intestinal transplant. Anti-thymocyte globulin induction, then tacrolimus and steroids for about 3 years, went to all recipients.

Study results and caveats: Individuals carrying graft-donor T cell macrochimerism showed high graft-versus-host to host-versus-graft clonal ratios in allografts. An association linked early post-transplant HvG declines with peak circulating GvH clone levels.

The specimen was unstimulated CD4+ T cells sorted from spleen or lymph node cells, collected before intestinal transplant. The receptor comes from a human donor who received an intestinal transplant. This chain connects TRBV20-1 to TRBJ2-7; no reliable D call. This chain's CDR3 is CSARNYEQYF. In DNA, the CDR3 is TGCAGTGCTAGGAACTACGAGCAGTACTTC.